Listed here are 32 T cell receptor beta chains from one sample, sequenced in a study of technical replicates of blood from a handful of donors. Profiling relied on immunoSEQ multiplex PCR, and the TCRdb table lists in-frame clones only, not all of them. This table holds about 76,000 clones, 95% to 97% found once. Sequenced material: T cells isolated from PBMCs. Receptors were obtained from a human donor in good health.

The chain combines TRBV5-1 with TRBJ1-2, with 7 bases aligning to TRBD1. The CDR3 totals 15 residues. Germline V gene lookup returns CDR1 SGHRS and CDR2 YFSETQ. The V gene end was trimmed by 0 bases and the J gene end by 3 bases; junction bases not matched to a gene: 5. CDR3 nucleotides: TGCGCCAGCAGCTTGGGACAGGGTTTTGACTATGGCTACACCTTC. Its translation is CASSLGQGFDYGYTF.

The chain has TRBV30 and TRBJ1-4, with D possibly TRBD1 on 5 matching bases. Germline CDR1 GTSNPN, CDR2 SVGIG (reference sequence). The V end lost 2 bases, the J end lost 0 bases, and 10 bases lay between the germline ends. CDR3 length: 15 residues. The CDR3 region has the DNA TGTGCCTGGAGTATAAACAGGTCAACTAATGAAAAACTGTTTTTT. Translation gives CAWSINRSTNEKLFF.

The V and J genes are TRBV2 and TRBJ2-1; 9 nucleotides agree with TRBD1. J was trimmed by 0 bases and V by 11 bases; bases with no gene match: 14. The V gene's germline CDR1 is SNHLY and CDR2 FYNNEI. This CDR3 has 17 amino acids. This CDR3 reads CAGHRGQIVGSYNEQFF. CDR3 DNA: TGTGCCGGACACAGGGGGCAAATAGTTGGCTCCTACAATGAGCAGTTCTTC.

The genes are TRBV15 and TRBJ2-5; 10 bases map to TRBD2. This CDR3 comprises 19 residues. V shed 1 base, J shed 3 bases, and the junction held 14 bases outside the gene matches. Germline loops: CDR1 LNHNV, CDR2 YYDKDF (reference sequence). This CDR3 is CATSRGRASGSMREETQYF. The CDR3, as DNA: TGTGCCACCAGCAGAGGTCGGGCTAGCGGGAGTATGCGGGAAGAGACCCAGTACTTC.

In this sample, this clone turned up once. The V gene is TRBV2, the J gene TRBJ2-7, with 8 bases that match TRBD1. The CDR3 is made up of 16 amino acids. In germline, CDR1 is SNHLY, CDR2 FYNNEI. V was pared by 3 bases and J by 3 bases, with 10 bases of the junction left unmatched. The CDR3 DNA reads TGTGCCAGCAGTGAGGTTAGCAGAACAGGGGGCTACGAGCAGTACTTC. Amino acids: CASSEVSRTGGYEQYF.

The chain combines TRBV7-8 with TRBJ2-1; D is possibly TRBD2 (6 bases). Germline V CDR1 and CDR2: SGHVS, FQNEAQ. CDR3 size: 15 residues. The ends were cut back, 8 bases at V and 7 bases at J, with 21 bases in the middle. CDR3 nucleotide sequence: TGTGCCAGCGAGCTGCGGGACGGCCCTTTTAATGAGCAGTTCTTC. It encodes CASELRDGPFNEQFF.

The V call is TRBV7-9, the J call TRBJ2-1, with TRBD2 matching 13 bases. With 5 bases clipped from V and 7 bases from J, the junction kept 14 bases outside the gene matches. CDR1 is SEHNR and CDR2 is FQNEAQ in the germline V gene (reference sequence). The CDR3 sequence is 18 residues long. CDR3 region: CASSPTTSGGAKWNEQFF. The CDR3 DNA reads as TGTGCCAGCAGCCCAACCACTAGCGGGGGGGCCAAGTGGAATGAGCAGTTCTTC.

The chain joins TRBV10-3 to TRBJ2-1; 11 nucleotides align to TRBD1. The V gene's germline CDR1 is ENHRY and CDR2 SYGVKD. The V segment lost 6 bases and the J segment 5 bases; nucleotides outside the gene matches: 6. This CDR3 has 15 amino acids. CDR3: CAIRPPGQGDNEQFF. The CDR3, as DNA: TGTGCCATCAGGCCACCGGGACAGGGGGACAATGAGCAGTTCTTC.

This clone was counted a single time. The CDR3 region is CASSQGRVAGANVLTF. CDR3 in DNA: TGTGCCAGCAGCCAAGGCAGGGTAGCTGGGGCCAACGTCCTGACTTTC. The chain couples TRBV14 to TRBJ2-6, with a weak D call TRBD1 (5 bases). Germline lookup yields CDR1 SGHDN and CDR2 FVKESK. This CDR3 comprises 16 residues. Trimming stripped 1 base from V and 2 bases from J, with 9 bases between.

The genes are TRBV14 and TRBJ2-7; 7 nucleotides agree with TRBD1. CDR1 is SGHDN and CDR2 is FVKESK in the germline V gene. The CDR3 has 17 residues. Trimming at V came to 3 bases and at J to 3 bases, leaving 14 bases not matched to a gene. In DNA form, the CDR3 reads TGTGCCAGCAGCCACCTCAAAATGAGACAGGGAGTCTACGAGCAGTACTTC. The encoded protein is CASSHLKMRQGVYEQYF. Combining the CDR3 with reference TRBV14 and TRBJ2-7 gives the whole variable domain EAGVTQFPSHSVIEKGQTVTLRCDPISGHDNLYWYRRVMGKEIKFLLHFVKESKQDESGMPNNRFLAERTGGTYSTLKVQPAELEDSGVYFCASSHLKMRQGVYEQYFGPGTRLTVT.

This clone showed up just once. The chain is built from TRBV11-2 and TRBJ2-5, with 8 bases identical to TRBD1. This CDR3 has 16 amino acids. With 2 bases clipped from V and 4 bases from J, the junction kept 9 bases outside the gene matches. Germline V lookup: CDR1 SGHAT, CDR2 FQNNGV. CDR3 coding DNA: TGTGCCAGCAGCTTACATCAATCAGGGGGCGGAGAGACCCAGTACTTC. Its protein is CASSLHQSGGGETQYF.

The chain uses TRBV5-1 and TRBJ1-3; TRBD1 matches 7 bases. V gave up 2 bases and J gave up 0 bases; unmatched junction bases: 11. Per germline, CDR1 SGHRS and CDR2 YFSETQ. The CDR3 is 18 amino acids. CDR3 bases: TGCGCCAGCAGCTTCGGGACAGCGAGTTGGGTCTCTGGAAACACCATATATTTT. It codes for CASSFGTASWVSGNTIYF.

The chain couples TRBV30 to TRBJ2-3; 9 bases are shared with TRBD1. CDR3 size: 14 residues. V dropped 0 bases and J dropped 4; count of bases not matched to a gene: 2. The germline CDR1 and CDR2 sequences are GTSNPN and SVGIG (reference sequence). The CDR3 DNA sequence: TGTGCCTGGAGTGTAACAGGGGGCTCAGATACGCAGTATTTT. The encoded protein is CAWSVTGGSDTQYF.

The V call is TRBV29-1, the J call TRBJ2-2; tentatively, D is TRBD1 (6 bases). The CDR3 extends over 14 amino acids. Trimming pared 4 bases from V and 2 bases from J, leaving 11 bases between. CDR1 is SQVTM and CDR2 is ANQGSEA in the germline V gene. CDR3: CSVVTGFNTGELFF. The DNA of the CDR3 is TGCAGCGTTGTCACAGGGTTTAACACCGGGGAGCTGTTTTTT.

The rearrangement links TRBV19 to TRBJ2-3, with D perhaps TRBD2 (6 bases). The V and J ends lost 6 bases and 2 bases respectively, with 24 bases between them. The CDR3 contains 18 residues. In germline, CDR1 is LNHDA, CDR2 SQIVND (reference sequence). The CDR3 region has the DNA TGTGCCAGTAGGGGAGGCCGGGACCCAAAAGGAGACACAGATACGCAGTATTTT. This sequence encodes CASRGGRDPKGDTDTQYF.

This sequence joins TRBV6-6 and TRBJ2-3, with 7 bases identical to TRBD2. This CDR3 has 15 amino acids. Germline V gene lookup returns CDR1 MNHNY and CDR2 SVGAGI (reference sequence). After removal of 5 bases from V and 2 bases from J, the junction contained 7 bases not matched to a gene. DNA for the CDR3: TGTGCCAGCAGTGGACTAGTCCAGGCCACAGATACGCAGTATTTT. Its translation is CASSGLVQATDTQYF.

CDR3 loop: CASSLPDSRQYF. Written as DNA, the CDR3 is TGTGCCAGCAGTCTCCCGGATAGCAGGCAGTACTTC. The V and J genes are TRBV28 and TRBJ2-7; D unresolved. CDR1 and CDR2 (germline): MDHEN, SYDVKM. V was trimmed by 5 bases and J by 9 bases, leaving 14 bases between them. This CDR3 contains 12 residues.

The rearrangement links TRBV5-6 to TRBJ1-1; no clear D gene. CDR1 is SGHDT and CDR2 is YYEEEE in the germline V gene. V gave up 2 bases and J gave up 4 bases, with 12 bases separating them. The CDR3 has 14 amino acids. CDR3: CASSFGRSGTEAFF. The CDR3 coding sequence is TGTGCCAGCAGCTTCGGCAGGTCTGGCACTGAAGCTTTCTTT.

The chain is built from TRBV29-1 and TRBJ2-1, with 8 nucleotides matching TRBD2. CDR3 size: 15 residues. Germline V gene sequence: CDR1 SQVTM, CDR2 ANQGSEA. The ends lost 4 bases at V and 2 bases at J; junction bases unmatched: 7. CDR3: CSVAGTRETYNEQFF. CDR3 DNA: TGCAGCGTTGCAGGGACTAGAGAGACCTACAATGAGCAGTTCTTC.

The chain recombines TRBV28 with TRBJ1-1, with 8 bases that match TRBD1. Germline V lookup: CDR1 MDHEN, CDR2 SYDVKM. The CDR3 is made up of 11 amino acids. V trimming: 6 bases; J trimming: 10 bases; junction bases outside the gene matches: 4. CDR3: CASRGGTGAFF. For the CDR3, the DNA is TGTGCCAGCAGGGGGGGGACAGGAGCTTTCTTT. The full variable domain, rest sourced from reference TRBV28 and TRBJ1-1, is DVKVTQSSRYLVKRTGEKVFLECVQDMDHENMFWYRQDPGLGLRLIYFSYDVKMKEKGDIPEGYSVSREKKERFSLILESASTNQTSMYLCASRGGTGAFFGQGTRLTVV.

The chain is built from TRBV19 and TRBJ2-7, with D tentatively TRBD2 (6 bases). The CDR3 totals 15 residues. The germline gives CDR1 LNHDA, CDR2 SQIVND (reference sequence). Trimming took 1 base from V and 2 from J, leaving 12 bases between them. CDR3 region: CASSIVGRGTYEQYF. The DNA for the CDR3 is TGTGCCAGTAGTATAGTAGGGCGGGGTACCTACGAGCAGTACTTC.

The table lists this clone with a count of one. CDR3 sequence (DNA): TGTGCCAGTAGTATAGACCCGACAGGCTTTAGCAATCAGCCCCAGCATTTT. Its translation is CASSIDPTGFSNQPQHF. V is TRBV19 and J is TRBJ1-5, with a possible D match to TRBD1 (6 bases). The CDR3 is made up of 17 amino acids. Trimming removed 0 bases at V and 0 bases at J, with 12 bases between. CDR1 LNHDA and CDR2 SQIVND come from the germline V gene (reference sequence).

This rearrangement joins TRBV6-1 to TRBJ1-2; 8 bases are shared with TRBD1. The germline V gene encodes CDR1 MNHNS and CDR2 SASEGT. V shed 6 bases, J shed 3 bases, and the junction held 3 bases outside the gene matches. This CDR3 has 13 residues. The CDR3 spells CASRQGVDYGYTF. The CDR3 DNA sequence: TGTGCCAGCAGACAGGGGGTAGACTATGGCTACACCTTC.

The chain carries TRBV4-2 and TRBJ2-3; D is unclear. Between the trimmed V and J ends, which lost 0 bases and 2 bases, there was a span of 18 bases. This CDR3 contains 18 residues. Germline lookup yields CDR1 LGHNA and CDR2 YNFKEQ. For the CDR3, the DNA is TGTGCCAGCAGCCAAGAGGCCCCCGGAAGAGGATACACAGATACGCAGTATTTT. It specifies CASSQEAPGRGYTDTQYF.

The rearrangement links TRBV27 to TRBJ2-7; 9 bases match TRBD1. Germline V CDR1 and CDR2: MNHEY, SMNVEV (reference sequence). Unmatched junction bases numbered 5, after V lost 5 bases and J lost 3 bases. The CDR3 runs 14 residues. The CDR3 DNA is TGTGCCAGCAGTCCTAGGGACAGGGTCTACGAGCAGTACTTC. It specifies CASSPRDRVYEQYF.

This chain joins TRBV11-2 and TRBJ2-4, with a tentative D call TRBD1 (7 bases). Trimming took 4 bases from V and 5 from J, leaving 15 bases between them. Germline V gene lookup returns CDR1 SGHAT and CDR2 FQNNGV. This CDR3 is built from 15 residues. The CDR3 DNA is TGTGCCAGCAGCTCGGTCAGGGGGGACGAAAACATTCAGTACTTC. Encoded protein: CASSSVRGDENIQYF.

This clone was recorded only once. The V and J genes are TRBV9 and TRBJ2-7; TRBD1 matches at 11 bases. Germline CDR1 is SGDLS and CDR2 is YYNGEE. This CDR3 has 13 amino acids. Germline trimming cut 4 bases from V and 5 bases from J; bases unmatched to any gene: 2. This CDR3 is CASSSGQGDEQYF. CDR3 coding DNA: TGTGCCAGCAGCTCGGGACAGGGGGACGAGCAGTACTTC.

V and J are TRBV19 and TRBJ2-2; D unclear. Germline loops: CDR1 LNHDA, CDR2 SQIVND (reference sequence). V dropped 7 bases and J dropped 5 bases, with 5 bases sitting between them. The CDR3 covers 11 residues. The chain's CDR3 is CASTLTGELFF. CDR3 in DNA: TGTGCCAGTACCTTAACCGGGGAGCTGTTTTTT.

As DNA, the CDR3 is TGCGCCAGCAGCCGGACAGGGAGCAATCAGCCCCAGCATTTT. Translating it yields CASSRTGSNQPQHF. The gene calls are TRBV4-1 and TRBJ1-5, with 8 bases fitting TRBD1. The CDR3 runs to 14 residues. CDR1 is MGHRA and CDR2 is YSYEKL in the germline V gene. The ends lost 4 bases at V and 1 base at J; junction bases unmatched: 0.

The gene calls are TRBV30 and TRBJ2-7; 7 bases map to TRBD1. Germline V CDR1 and CDR2: GTSNPN, SVGIG (reference sequence). The CDR3 totals 15 residues. V dropped 3 bases and J dropped 2; count of bases not matched to a gene: 10. The CDR3 DNA reads TGTGCCTGGAGGAAGAAGGCAGGGGGACCCTACGAGCAGTACTTC. It translates to CAWRKKAGGPYEQYF.

The chain couples TRBV19 to TRBJ2-7; TRBD1 aligns across 11 bases. CDR3 size: 16 residues. Trimming at V came to 5 bases and at J to 6 bases, leaving 12 bases not matched to a gene. CDR1 and CDR2 from the germline V gene are LNHDA and SQIVND (reference sequence). As DNA, the CDR3 is TGTGCCAGTAGTCCAAAGATTAGGACAGGGGGCATCGAGCAGTACTTC. The encoded protein is CASSPKIRTGGIEQYF.

The chain carries TRBV4-1 and TRBJ1-2; the match to TRBD1 covers 8 bases. Unmatched junction bases numbered 12, after V lost 1 base and J lost 5 bases. Germline values: CDR1 MGHRA, CDR2 YSYEKL. This CDR3 region has 17 residues. The CDR3 sequence is CASSQAATGAGFYGYTF. CDR3 DNA: TGCGCCAGCAGCCAAGCCGCGACAGGGGCCGGTTTTTATGGCTACACCTTC.